These 28 T cell receptor beta chains were sequenced from one sample in a study of blood T cell repertoires in COVID-19. Here immunoSEQ multiplex PCR was the method, and the copy in TCRdb shows in-frame clones only, minus some. The sample holds roughly 250,000 clones; roughly nine tenths are singletons and the top ten take approximately 2.5%. Specimen: PBMCs or T cells enriched from blood (not recorded which). The origin of the receptors is a young woman who had recovered from COVID-19.

A remark on this clone: Other DNA sequences within the sample encode an identical CDR3. V usage is TRBV12-3 or TRBV12-4 and J usage is TRBJ1-5; tentatively, D is TRBD1 (5 bases). This CDR3 spans 13 amino acids. Trimming pared 3 bases from V and 5 bases from J, leaving 8 bases between. For the CDR3, the DNA is TGTGCCAGCAGTTTGGGGGGGGATCAGCCCCAGCATTTT. Its protein product is CASSLGGDQPQHF.

The V call is TRBV15, the J call TRBJ2-1; TRBD1 matches 8 bases. CDR3 size: 16 residues. Trimming at V came to 4 bases and at J to 7 bases, leaving 12 bases not matched to a gene. Germline V gene data show CDR1 as LNHNV and CDR2 as YYDKDF (reference sequence). CDR3 bases: TGTGCCACCAGCACCCCCCACGGGACAGGCGGTAATGAGCAGTTCTTC. Translation gives CATSTPHGTGGNEQFF.

The chain joins TRBV5-6 to TRBJ1-2, with a tentative D call TRBD1 (5 bases). The germline CDR1 and CDR2 sequences are SGHDT and YYEEEE. The CDR3 is made up of 12 amino acids. V shed 6 bases and J shed 6 bases, with 12 bases lying between them. The CDR3 here is CASNQGFHGYTF. The CDR3 bases are TGTGCCAGCAACCAGGGATTCCATGGCTACACCTTC.

The chain employs TRBV19 and TRBJ1-4, with D unresolved. The CDR3 has 14 residues. The V end lost 5 bases, the J end lost 3 bases, and 10 bases lay between the germline ends. The germline gives CDR1 LNHDA, CDR2 SQIVND (reference sequence). CDR3 nucleotide sequence: TGTGCCAGTAGTTTGTACGGAGCTAATGAAAAACTGTTTTTT. This gives the protein CASSLYGANEKLFF.

This chain connects TRBV12-3 or TRBV12-4 to TRBJ1-2, with D tentatively TRBD1 (5 bases). The CDR3 consists of 13 residues. V was shortened by 3 bases and J by 3 bases, with 8 bases between the two germline ends. The CDR3: CASSFREYYGYTF. The CDR3 bases are TGTGCCAGCAGTTTCAGGGAATACTATGGCTACACCTTC.

V usage is TRBV5-1 and J usage is TRBJ1-1; 7 positions match TRBD1. Trimming removed 4 bases from V and 3 bases from J; junction bases left unmatched: 6. The CDR3 has 14 residues. Germline V gene lookup returns CDR1 SGHRS and CDR2 YFSETQ. This chain's CDR3 is CASSQTGDHTEAFF. The DNA of the CDR3 is TGCGCCAGCAGCCAAACAGGGGACCACACTGAAGCTTTCTTT.

This sequence joins TRBV20-1 and TRBJ1-5; D gene unclear. The CDR3 extends over 11 amino acids. V lost 3 bases to trimming and J lost 15 bases, with 15 bases between them. CDR1 is DFQATT and CDR2 is SNEGSKA in the germline V gene (reference sequence). CDR3 loop: CSASMLEGRHF. CDR3 sequence (DNA): TGCAGTGCTAGTATGTTAGAGGGCAGGCATTTT.

V and J are TRBV2 and TRBJ1-3; 8 nucleotides line up with TRBD1. V gave up 6 bases and J gave up 3 bases; unmatched junction bases: 7. The germline V gene has CDR1 SNHLY and CDR2 FYNNEI. There are 15 residues in the CDR3. CDR3: CASRGGQESGNTIYF. CDR3 nucleotides: TGTGCCAGCAGGGGGGGACAGGAAAGTGGAAACACCATATATTTT.

The V call is TRBV7-9, the J call TRBJ1-2; D call uncertain. V gave up 0 bases and J gave up 2 bases, with 7 bases separating them. This CDR3 is built from 14 residues. Germline V lookup: CDR1 SEHNR, CDR2 FQNEAQ (reference sequence). This chain's CDR3 is CASSLAAFNYGYTF. DNA of the CDR3: TGTGCCAGCAGCTTAGCAGCATTCAACTATGGCTACACCTTC.

The V and J genes are TRBV5-1 and TRBJ1-3; D is ambiguous. The V end lost 4 bases, the J end lost 0 bases, and 20 bases lay between the germline ends. The CDR3 extends over 18 amino acids. Germline V lookup: CDR1 SGHRS, CDR2 YFSETQ. The CDR3 DNA follows: TGCGCCAGCAGCCTGGGCCCGACTAGGTTCTCCTCTGGAAACACCATATATTTT. This sequence encodes CASSLGPTRFSSGNTIYF.

The CDR3 reads CASSLRLAGGHETQYF. The CDR3 region has the DNA TGTGCCAGTAGTCTCAGACTAGCGGGGGGGCACGAGACCCAGTACTTC. The rearrangement uses TRBV19 and TRBJ2-5, with 14 positions matching TRBD2. CDR1 is LNHDA, CDR2 SQIVND, per germline (reference sequence). J was trimmed by 5 bases and V by 5 bases; bases with no gene match: 7. The CDR3 length is 16 residues.

This chain connects TRBV9 to TRBJ2-7; TRBD1 aligns across 10 bases. V dropped 0 bases and J dropped 3; count of bases not matched to a gene: 6. Germline V lookup: CDR1 SGDLS, CDR2 YYNGEE. The CDR3 is 16 residues long. The CDR3 reads CASSVDPGQGIYEQYF. DNA for the CDR3: TGTGCCAGCAGCGTAGACCCGGGACAGGGGATCTACGAGCAGTACTTC.

V gene TRBV9 combines with J gene TRBJ1-2; D not resolved. Germline loops: CDR1 SGDLS, CDR2 YYNGEE. This CDR3 has 13 amino acids. Trimming took 0 bases from V and 5 from J, leaving 8 bases between them. The CDR3 sequence is CASSVVEGYGYTF. The CDR3, as DNA: TGTGCCAGCAGCGTAGTGGAGGGTTATGGCTACACCTTC.

This clone came up once. The chain recombines TRBV18 with TRBJ1-5; D is possibly TRBD1 (6 bases). Germline V gives CDR1 KGHSH, CDR2 LQKENI. Trimming left V 3 bases short and J 7 bases short, with 16 bases between. The CDR3 length is 15 residues. The CDR3 spells CASSPPGGGDQPQHF. The CDR3 region has the DNA TGTGCCAGCTCACCGCCGGGGGGGGGCGACCAGCCCCAGCATTTT.

The chain employs TRBV7-2 and TRBJ2-2; TRBD2 matches at 11 bases. CDR3 length equals 17 residues. V shed 1 base, J shed 7 bases, and the junction held 8 bases outside the gene matches. Germline values: CDR1 SGHTA, CDR2 FQGNSA. CDR3 sequence reads: CASSLVGLAGGIGELFF. The CDR3 DNA is TGTGCCAGCAGCTTAGTAGGGCTAGCGGGGGGAATCGGGGAGCTGTTTTTT.

V is TRBV3-1 (or the pseudogene TRBV3-2) and J is TRBJ2-1; perhaps TRBD1 as D (5 bases). Germline lookup yields CDR1 LGHDT and CDR2 YNNKEL (reference sequence). V gave up 1 base and J gave up 5 bases, with 9 bases separating them. This CDR3 region has 14 residues. This chain's CDR3 is CASSQGTFHNEQFF. As DNA, the CDR3 is TGTGCCAGCAGCCAAGGGACATTCCACAATGAGCAGTTCTTC.

The chain recombines TRBV3-1 (or the pseudogene TRBV3-2) with TRBJ1-4; a weak D match, TRBD1 (5 bases). The CDR3 has 17 residues. The germline CDR1 and CDR2 sequences are LGHDT and YNNKEL (reference sequence). V lost 4 bases, J lost 8 bases, and 23 bases lay in between. The DNA for the CDR3 is TGTGCCAGCAGCCCCAGACTCCCAACAGGTCGGCGAGAAAAACTGTTTTTT. Encoded protein: CASSPRLPTGRREKLFF.

The chain joins TRBV25-1 to TRBJ2-5, with D tentatively TRBD2 (6 bases). Between the trimmed V and J ends, which lost 5 bases and 1 base, there was a span of 14 bases. CDR1 and CDR2 (germline): MGHDK, SYGVNS. CDR3 length: 15 residues. In DNA, the CDR3 is TGTGCCAGCAGTTATGGGGGGTATGGCCAAGAGACCCAGTACTTC. Protein product: CASSYGGYGQETQYF.

The V gene is TRBV5-1, the J gene TRBJ1-1; D not resolved. Germline V gene data show CDR1 as SGHRS and CDR2 as YFSETQ. CDR3 length: 13 residues. V was cut by 2 bases and J by 0 bases, with 5 bases left in between. DNA for the CDR3: TGCGCCAGCAGCTTTGTCATGAACACTGAAGCTTTCTTT. Amino acids: CASSFVMNTEAFF. Based on the CDR3 plus reference TRBV5-1 and TRBJ1-1, the full variable domain is KAGVTQTPRYLIKTRGQQVTLSCSPISGHRSVSWYQQTPGQGLQFLFEYFSETQRNKGNFPGRFSGRQFSNSRSEMNVSTLELGDSALYLCASSFVMNTEAFFGQGTRLTVV.

This chain links TRBV6-5 with TRBJ2-5, with 9 bases matching TRBD1. The CDR3 contains 15 residues. Germline V gene data show CDR1 as MNHEY and CDR2 as SVGAGI. With 5 bases clipped from V and 1 base from J, the junction kept 5 bases outside the gene matches. DNA for the CDR3: TGTGCCAGCAGTAAACAGGGGGCCGTCCAAGAGACCCAGTACTTC. Translating it yields CASSKQGAVQETQYF.

The chain uses TRBV2 and TRBJ1-4; D is uncertain. Trimming took 6 bases from V and 8 from J, leaving 13 bases between them. From germline, CDR1 is SNHLY and CDR2 FYNNEI. CDR3 length: 13 amino acids. CDR3 residues: CASRLTSGEKLFF. The DNA for the CDR3 is TGTGCCAGCAGATTGACCTCGGGGGAAAAACTGTTTTTT.

The rearrangement joins TRBV5-1 to TRBJ1-1; 8 bases line up with TRBD1. J gave up 4 bases and V 3 bases, and 8 bases lay outside the gene matches. Germline V gives CDR1 SGHRS, CDR2 YFSETQ. The CDR3 covers 15 residues. CDR3 nucleotides: TGCGCCAGCAGCTCCCTCGACAGGGGTGGCACTGAAGCTTTCTTT. It yields the protein CASSSLDRGGTEAFF. The full variable domain, completed using reference TRBV5-1 and TRBJ1-1, is KAGVTQTPRYLIKTRGQQVTLSCSPISGHRSVSWYQQTPGQGLQFLFEYFSETQRNKGNFPGRFSGRQFSNSRSEMNVSTLELGDSALYLCASSSLDRGGTEAFFGQGTRLTVV.

The chain combines TRBV30 with TRBJ2-7, with TRBD1 matching over 8 bases. Germline V gene sequence: CDR1 GTSNPN, CDR2 SVGIG (reference sequence). This CDR3 has 12 residues. Trimming at V came to 4 bases and at J to 6 bases, leaving 5 bases not matched to a gene. The chain's CDR3 is CAWNQQGGEQYF. The CDR3 nucleotides read TGTGCCTGGAACCAACAGGGGGGCGAGCAGTACTTC.

The chain links TRBV3-1 (or the pseudogene TRBV3-2) to TRBJ2-1, with unresolved D. V was pared by 0 bases and J by 7 bases, with 7 bases between. Per the germline V gene, CDR1 is LGHDT and CDR2 is YNNKEL (reference sequence). CDR3 length: 13 residues. CDR3 bases: TGTGCCAGCAGCCAAGATCTTCTTAATGAGCAGTTCTTC. Translation gives CASSQDLLNEQFF.

The chain joins TRBV11-2 to TRBJ2-7, with 7 bases lining up with TRBD2. Trimming cost V 0 bases and J 5 bases; bases outside gene matches: 10. This CDR3 contains 16 residues. Germline V gene sequence: CDR1 SGHAT, CDR2 FQNNGV. CDR3 coding DNA: TGTGCCAGCAGCTTAGAGCGGGGAAGCGGGGTCGACGAGCAGTACTTC. Translating it yields CASSLERGSGVDEQYF.

CDR3 DNA: TGTGCCAGCAGCTTGGGACTAGCGGCAAGCACAGATACGCAGTATTTT. Translating gives CASSLGLAASTDTQYF. The chain uses TRBV7-3 and TRBJ2-3; 11 bases align to TRBD2. This CDR3 has 16 residues. Trimming cost V 3 bases and J 0 bases; bases outside gene matches: 2. CDR1 and CDR2 (germline): SGHTA, FQGTGA.

The chain combines TRBV6-5 with TRBJ2-2, with a possible D match to TRBD1 (5 bases). The CDR3 totals 15 residues. Germline CDR1 and CDR2: MNHEY and SVGAGI. V lost 5 bases to trimming and J lost 3 bases, with 13 bases between them. The CDR3 sequence is CASSPPTVYTGELFF. In DNA form, the CDR3 reads TGTGCCAGCAGTCCCCCGACAGTTTACACCGGGGAGCTGTTTTTT.

J is TRBJ2-7 and V is TRBV7-2, with 7 bases lining up with TRBD1. CDR3 length: 15 residues. CDR1 and CDR2 from the germline V gene are SGHTA and FQGNSA. V lost 1 base and J lost 5; bases outside the gene matches: 8. CDR3: CASSLEPGQRHEQYF. CDR3 sequence (DNA): TGTGCCAGCAGCTTAGAACCGGGACAGAGACACGAGCAGTACTTC. The whole variable domain, filled in from reference TRBV7-2 and TRBJ2-7, reads GAGVSQSPSNKVTEKGKDVELRCDPISGHTALYWYRQSLGQGLEFLIYFQGNSAPDKSGLPSDRFSAERTGGSVSTLTIQRTQQEDSAVYLCASSLEPGQRHEQYFGPGTRLTVT.